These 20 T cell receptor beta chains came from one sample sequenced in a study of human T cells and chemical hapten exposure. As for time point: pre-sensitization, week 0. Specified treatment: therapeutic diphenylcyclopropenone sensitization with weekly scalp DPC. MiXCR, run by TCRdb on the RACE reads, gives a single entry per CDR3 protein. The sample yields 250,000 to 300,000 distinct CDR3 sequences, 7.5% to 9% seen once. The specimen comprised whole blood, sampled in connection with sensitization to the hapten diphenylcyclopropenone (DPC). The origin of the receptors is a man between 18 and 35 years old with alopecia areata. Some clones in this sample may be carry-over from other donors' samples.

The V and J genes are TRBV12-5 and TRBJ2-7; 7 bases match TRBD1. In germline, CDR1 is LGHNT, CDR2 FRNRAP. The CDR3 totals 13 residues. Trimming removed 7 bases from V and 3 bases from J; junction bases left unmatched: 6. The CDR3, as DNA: TGTGCTAGTGACGGGACAGCAATCTACGAGCAGTACGTC. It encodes CASDGTAIYEQYV.

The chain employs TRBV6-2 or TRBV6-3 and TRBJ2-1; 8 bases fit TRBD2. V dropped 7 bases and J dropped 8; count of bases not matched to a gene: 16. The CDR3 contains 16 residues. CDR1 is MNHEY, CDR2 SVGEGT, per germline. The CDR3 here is CASTRSGGRTSDEQFF. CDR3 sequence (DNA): TGTGCCAGCACACGGAGCGGGGGTCGTACTTCGGATGAGCAGTTCTTC.

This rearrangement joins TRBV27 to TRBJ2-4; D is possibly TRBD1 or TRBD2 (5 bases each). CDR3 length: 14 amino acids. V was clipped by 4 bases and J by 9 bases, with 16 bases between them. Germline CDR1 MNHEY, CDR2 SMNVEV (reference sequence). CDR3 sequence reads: CASSSQVLGTIQYF. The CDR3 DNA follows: TGTGCCAGCAGTTCCCAAGTCCTGGGGACCATTCAGTACTTC.

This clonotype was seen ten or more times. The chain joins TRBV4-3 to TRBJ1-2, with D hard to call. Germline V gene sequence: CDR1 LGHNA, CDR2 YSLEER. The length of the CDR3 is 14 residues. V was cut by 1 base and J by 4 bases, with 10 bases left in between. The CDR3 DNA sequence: TGCGCCAGCAGCCAAGGGACCGAGGGCTATGGCTACACCTTC. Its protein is CASSQGTEGYGYTF.

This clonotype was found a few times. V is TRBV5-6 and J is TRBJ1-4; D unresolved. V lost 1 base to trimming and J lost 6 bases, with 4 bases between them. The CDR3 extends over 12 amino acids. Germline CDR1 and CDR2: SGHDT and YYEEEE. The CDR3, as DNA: TGTGCCAGCAGCTTGCCAGATGAAAAACTGTTTTTT. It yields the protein CASSLPDEKLFF.

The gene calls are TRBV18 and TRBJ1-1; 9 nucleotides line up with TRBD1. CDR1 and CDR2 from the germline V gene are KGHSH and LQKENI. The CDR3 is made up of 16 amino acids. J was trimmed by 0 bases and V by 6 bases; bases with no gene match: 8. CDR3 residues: CASSLQGATMNTEAFF. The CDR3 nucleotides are TGTGCCAGCTCCCTACAGGGGGCAACTATGAACACTGAAGCTTTCTTT.

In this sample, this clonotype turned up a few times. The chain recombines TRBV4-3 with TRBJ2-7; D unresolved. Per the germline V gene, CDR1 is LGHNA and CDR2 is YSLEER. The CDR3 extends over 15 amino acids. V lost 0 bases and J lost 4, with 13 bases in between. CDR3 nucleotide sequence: TGCGCCAGCAGCCAAGATTATCCGGAAGCTTACGAGCAGTACTTC. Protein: CASSQDYPEAYEQYF.

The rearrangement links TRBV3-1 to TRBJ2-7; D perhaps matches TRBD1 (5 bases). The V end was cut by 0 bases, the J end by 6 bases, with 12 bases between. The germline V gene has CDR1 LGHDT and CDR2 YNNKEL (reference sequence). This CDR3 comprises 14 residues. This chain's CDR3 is CASSQDQGPREQYF. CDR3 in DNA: TGTGCCAGCAGCCAAGACCAGGGCCCCCGCGAGCAGTACTTC.

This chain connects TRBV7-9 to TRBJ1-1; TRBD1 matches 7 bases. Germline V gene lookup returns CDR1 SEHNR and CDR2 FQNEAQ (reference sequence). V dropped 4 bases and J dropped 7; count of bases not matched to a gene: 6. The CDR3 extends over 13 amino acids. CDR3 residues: CASSYPGGDEAFF. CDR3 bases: TGTGCCAGCAGCTACCCAGGGGGGGATGAAGCTTTCTTT.

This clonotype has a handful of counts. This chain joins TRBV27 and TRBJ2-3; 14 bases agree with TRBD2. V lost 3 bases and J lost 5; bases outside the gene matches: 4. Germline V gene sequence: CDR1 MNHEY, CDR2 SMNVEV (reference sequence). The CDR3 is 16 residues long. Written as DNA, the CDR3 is TGTGCCAGCAGTTTCGGACTAGCGGGGGGAGGAGATACGCAGTATTTT. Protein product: CASSFGLAGGGDTQYF.

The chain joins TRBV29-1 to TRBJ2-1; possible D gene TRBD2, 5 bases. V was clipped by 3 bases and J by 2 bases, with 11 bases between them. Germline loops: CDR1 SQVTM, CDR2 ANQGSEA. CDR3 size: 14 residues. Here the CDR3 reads CSVDGPGTYNEQFF. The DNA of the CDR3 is TGCAGCGTTGACGGGCCCGGGACCTACAATGAGCAGTTCTTC.

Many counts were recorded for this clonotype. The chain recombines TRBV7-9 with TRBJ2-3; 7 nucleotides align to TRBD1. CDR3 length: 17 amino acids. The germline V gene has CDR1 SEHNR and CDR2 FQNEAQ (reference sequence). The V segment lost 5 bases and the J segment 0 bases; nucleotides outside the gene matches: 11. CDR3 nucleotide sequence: TGTGCCAGCAGCCGAACTCTGAGGACAGGAAGCACAGATACGCAGTATTTT. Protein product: CASSRTLRTGSTDTQYF.

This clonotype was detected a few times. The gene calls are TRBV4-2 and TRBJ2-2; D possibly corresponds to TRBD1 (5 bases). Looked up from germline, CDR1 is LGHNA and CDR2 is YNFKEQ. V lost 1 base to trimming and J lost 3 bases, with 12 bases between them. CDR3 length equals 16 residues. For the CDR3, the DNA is TGTGCCAGCAGCCAAGCAGGGTCTGGGTACACCGGGGAGCTGTTTTTT. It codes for CASSQAGSGYTGELFF.

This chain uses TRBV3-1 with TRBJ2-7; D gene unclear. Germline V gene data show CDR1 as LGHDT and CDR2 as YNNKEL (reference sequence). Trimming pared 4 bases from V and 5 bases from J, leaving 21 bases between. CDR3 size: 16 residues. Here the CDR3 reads CASSPNRGRSRHEQYV. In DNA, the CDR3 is TGTGCCAGCAGCCCGAACCGAGGACGGTCGCGCCACGAGCAGTACGTC.

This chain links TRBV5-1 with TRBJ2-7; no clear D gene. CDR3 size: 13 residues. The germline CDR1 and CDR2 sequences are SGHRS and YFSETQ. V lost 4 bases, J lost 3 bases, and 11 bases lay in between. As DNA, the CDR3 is TGCGCCAGCAGCCCGGGTCTTTACTACGAGCAGTACTTC. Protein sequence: CASSPGLYYEQYF.

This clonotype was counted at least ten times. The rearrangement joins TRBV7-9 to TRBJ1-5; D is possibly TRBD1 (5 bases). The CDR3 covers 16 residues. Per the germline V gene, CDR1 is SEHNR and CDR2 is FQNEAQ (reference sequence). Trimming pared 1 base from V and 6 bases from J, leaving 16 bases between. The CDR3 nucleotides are TGTGCCAGCAGCTTAGTGTCTGGGACGGGCGGTCAGCCCCAGCATTTT. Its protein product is CASSLVSGTGGQPQHF.

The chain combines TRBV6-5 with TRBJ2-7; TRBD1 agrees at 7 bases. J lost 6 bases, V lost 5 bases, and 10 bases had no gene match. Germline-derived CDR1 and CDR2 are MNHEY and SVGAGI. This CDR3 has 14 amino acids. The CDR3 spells CASSPPDRHGEQYF. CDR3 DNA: TGTGCCAGCAGTCCACCGGACAGGCATGGCGAGCAGTACTTC.

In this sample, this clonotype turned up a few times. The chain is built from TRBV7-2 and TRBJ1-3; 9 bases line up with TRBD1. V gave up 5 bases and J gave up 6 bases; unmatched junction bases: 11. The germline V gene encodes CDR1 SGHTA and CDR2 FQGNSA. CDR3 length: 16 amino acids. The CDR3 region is CASSPSGTGSENTIYF. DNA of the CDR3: TGTGCCAGCAGCCCGAGCGGGACAGGGAGCGAAAACACCATATATTTT. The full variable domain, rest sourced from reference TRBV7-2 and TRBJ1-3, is GAGVSQSPSNKVTEKGKDVELRCDPISGHTALYWYRQSLGQGLEFLIYFQGNSAPDKSGLPSDRFSAERTGGSVSTLTIQRTQQEDSAVYLCASSPSGTGSENTIYFGEGSWLTVV.

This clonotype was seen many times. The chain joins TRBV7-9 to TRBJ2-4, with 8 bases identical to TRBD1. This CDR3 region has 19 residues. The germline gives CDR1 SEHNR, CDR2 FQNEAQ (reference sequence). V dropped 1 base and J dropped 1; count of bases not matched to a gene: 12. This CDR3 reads CASSLGHGQGALAKNIQYF. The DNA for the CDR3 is TGTGCCAGCAGCTTAGGCCATGGTCAGGGGGCATTGGCCAAAAACATTCAGTACTTC.

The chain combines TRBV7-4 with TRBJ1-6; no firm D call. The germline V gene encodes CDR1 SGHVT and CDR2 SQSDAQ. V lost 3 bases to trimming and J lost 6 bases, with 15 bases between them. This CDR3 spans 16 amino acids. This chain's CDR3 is CASSFTQLGRNSPLHF. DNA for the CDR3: TGTGCCAGCAGCTTTACCCAGTTAGGACGTAATTCACCCCTCCACTTT.